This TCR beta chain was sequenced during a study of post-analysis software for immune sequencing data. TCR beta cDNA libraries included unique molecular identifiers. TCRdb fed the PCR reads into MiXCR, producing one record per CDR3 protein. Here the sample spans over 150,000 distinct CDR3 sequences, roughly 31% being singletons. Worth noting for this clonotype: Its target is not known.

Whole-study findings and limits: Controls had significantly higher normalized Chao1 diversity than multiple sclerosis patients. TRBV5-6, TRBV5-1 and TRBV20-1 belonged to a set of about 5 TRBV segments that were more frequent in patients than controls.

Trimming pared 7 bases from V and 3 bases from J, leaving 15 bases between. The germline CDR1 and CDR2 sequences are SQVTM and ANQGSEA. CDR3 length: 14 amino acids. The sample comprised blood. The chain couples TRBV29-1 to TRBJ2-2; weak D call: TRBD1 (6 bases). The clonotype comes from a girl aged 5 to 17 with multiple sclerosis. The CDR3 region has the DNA TGCAGCGCCGAAAGGGGGATGGACACCGGGGAGCTGTTTTTT. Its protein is CSAERGMDTGELFF.